Presented here are 23 T cell receptor beta chains from one specimen sequenced in a study of PD-1 blockade in classical Hodgkin lymphoma. Time point reported: newly diagnosed, previously untreated cHL patient sample. The CD4+ T cells used were purified from thawed PBMCs through magnetic negative selection. The table came from immunoSEQ multiplex PCR; TCRdb's copy has only in-frame clones and leaves some out. The table has around 16,000 clones, around 84% seen once. Specimen: CD4+ T cells from blood. The receptors stem from a human donor with classical Hodgkin lymphoma.

DNA for the CDR3: TGTGCCAGCAGCCTCTGGCCCGGTGAAAAACTGTTTTTT. It is translated as CASSLWPGEKLFF. This chain connects TRBV7-9 to TRBJ1-4; no clear D gene. Trimming cost V 5 bases and J 7 bases, with 11 bases left between them. Germline values: CDR1 SEHNR, CDR2 FQNEAQ (reference sequence). This CDR3 is built from 13 residues.

The CDR3 spells CASSQELFGGPYGYTF. DNA of the CDR3: TGCGCCAGCAGCCAAGAATTGTTCGGGGGGCCCTATGGCTACACCTTC. The chain couples TRBV4-1 to TRBJ1-2; D possibly corresponds to TRBD1 (6 bases). Per the germline V gene, CDR1 is MGHRA and CDR2 is YSYEKL. V was shortened by 0 bases and J by 4 bases, with 15 bases between the two germline ends. The CDR3 totals 16 residues.

The chain joins TRBV7-9 to TRBJ2-3; D not certain. The CDR3 contains 14 residues. The V end lost 5 bases, the J end lost 2 bases, and 11 bases lay between the germline ends. Germline CDR1 reads SEHNR; CDR2 reads FQNEAQ (reference sequence). The CDR3 here is CASSRHTNTDTQYF. For the CDR3, the DNA is TGTGCCAGCAGCCGACATACAAACACAGATACGCAGTATTTT.

This chain uses TRBV4-3 with TRBJ1-6; D gene ambiguous. V was trimmed by 0 bases and J by 13 bases, leaving 10 bases between them. Germline V gives CDR1 LGHNA, CDR2 YSLEER. The CDR3 has 13 amino acids. The DNA of the CDR3 is TGCGCCAGCAGCCAAGATTTCGGGCCGCCCCTCCACTTT. This gives the protein CASSQDFGPPLHF.

To note about this clone: Other nucleotide sequences from this sample produce the same CDR3. This chain links TRBV5-1 with TRBJ2-1, with D perhaps matching TRBD1 (6 bases). The CDR3 spans 15 residues. Trimming took off 1 base at V and 0 bases at J, with 8 bases between the two ends. CDR1 and CDR2 from the germline V gene are SGHRS and YFSETQ. The CDR3 protein is CASSLSGVSYNEQFF. The CDR3 DNA reads TGCGCCAGCAGCTTGTCAGGGGTCTCCTACAATGAGCAGTTCTTC.

The chain combines TRBV2 with TRBJ1-1; 10 nucleotides align to TRBD1. Germline V gene data show CDR1 as SNHLY and CDR2 as FYNNEI. The CDR3 loop spans 14 amino acids. The V segment lost 6 bases and the J segment 6 bases; nucleotides outside the gene matches: 7. As DNA, the CDR3 is TGTGCCAGCAGACAGGACAGGGGGAGACCTGAAGCTTTCTTT. Protein product: CASRQDRGRPEAFF. The whole variable domain, filled in from reference TRBV2 and TRBJ1-1, reads EPEVTQTPSHQVTQMGQEVILRCVPISNHLYFYWYRQILGQKVEFLVSFYNNEISEKSEIFDDQFSVERPDGSNFTLKIRSTKLEDSAMYFCASRQDRGRPEAFFGQGTRLTVV.

This chain links TRBV28 with TRBJ2-7; the D gene could be TRBD1 or TRBD2 (5 bases each). From germline, CDR1 is MDHEN and CDR2 SYDVKM. CDR3 length: 15 amino acids. V lost 2 bases and J lost 7, with 18 bases in between. The CDR3 DNA is TGTGCCAGCAGTTTACCCGGGACCCGGGGTAGTGAGCAGTACTTC. Protein sequence: CASSLPGTRGSEQYF. The full variable domain, in which reference TRBV28 and TRBJ2-7 provide the parts outside the CDR3, is DVKVTQSSRYLVKRTGEKVFLECVQDMDHENMFWYRQDPGLGLRLIYFSYDVKMKEKGDIPEGYSVSREKKERFSLILESASTNQTSMYLCASSLPGTRGSEQYFGPGTRLTVT.

J is TRBJ1-1 and V is TRBV30; D gene uncertain. The germline V gene has CDR1 GTSNPN and CDR2 SVGIG (reference sequence). Trimming left V 4 bases short and J 0 bases short, with 9 bases between. This CDR3 is built from 13 residues. CDR3 in amino acids: CAWTAQLNTEAFF. The CDR3 DNA sequence: TGTGCCTGGACAGCTCAGCTGAACACTGAAGCTTTCTTT.

The chain links TRBV28 to TRBJ2-4, with 9 bases lining up with TRBD1. After removal of 10 bases from V and 4 bases from J, the junction contained 11 bases not matched to a gene. CDR1 and CDR2 (germline): MDHEN, SYDVKM. CDR3 length: 15 amino acids. The CDR3 nucleotides read TGTGCCACTAAGGGTTCCGGGACAGGGAAAAACATTCAGTACTTC. This translates into CATKGSGTGKNIQYF.

J is TRBJ1-1 and V is TRBV29-1, with TRBD1 identical over 12 bases. There are 15 residues in the CDR3. The germline CDR1 and CDR2 sequences are SQVTM and ANQGSEA. V was clipped by 3 bases and J by 0 bases; unmatched bases: 2. The CDR3 sequence: CSVDGTGGMNTEAFF. For the CDR3, the DNA is TGCAGCGTTGACGGGACAGGGGGCATGAACACTGAAGCTTTCTTT.

The chain recombines TRBV28 with TRBJ1-6; D not certain. From germline, CDR1 is MDHEN and CDR2 SYDVKM. The CDR3 is 15 amino acids. The V end lost 6 bases, the J end lost 6 bases, and 15 bases lay between the germline ends. The CDR3 spells CASRPDEGINSPLHF. CDR3 DNA sequence: TGTGCCAGCAGGCCTGATGAGGGTATTAATTCACCCCTCCACTTT.

This sequence joins TRBV18 and TRBJ2-7, with D unclear. The CDR3 consists of 14 residues. Trimming cost V 2 bases and J 2 bases, with 10 bases left between them. Germline values: CDR1 KGHSH, CDR2 LQKENI. CDR3 in amino acids: CASSPTAETYEQYF. The CDR3 nucleotides read TGTGCCAGCTCACCAACCGCAGAAACCTACGAGCAGTACTTC.

The chain joins TRBV28 to TRBJ2-5, with D perhaps TRBD2 (6 bases). Germline values: CDR1 MDHEN, CDR2 SYDVKM. There are 14 residues in the CDR3. V gave up 6 bases and J gave up 5 bases, with 16 bases separating them. The DNA of the CDR3 is TGTGCCAGCAGACAAATGGGGGGTGGCGAGACCCAGTACTTC. The encoded protein is CASRQMGGGETQYF.

This clone has only one observation. V and J are TRBV28 and TRBJ2-2; weak D call: TRBD1 (6 bases). The CDR3 loop spans 13 amino acids. The V end was cut by 6 bases, the J end by 6 bases, with 11 bases between. Looked up from germline, CDR1 is MDHEN and CDR2 is SYDVKM. This CDR3 is CASRDRSSGELFF. The DNA for the CDR3 is TGTGCCAGCAGGGACAGATCGTCCGGGGAGCTGTTTTTT.

This chain links TRBV27 with TRBJ2-3; TRBD2 matches at 7 bases. Germline CDR1 and CDR2: MNHEY and SMNVEV (reference sequence). The CDR3 length is 15 residues. Losses at the gene ends were 3 bases for V and 2 bases for J; bases not matched to a gene: 5. The CDR3 loop is CASSFGGTTTDTQYF. The CDR3 region has the DNA TGTGCCAGCAGTTTTGGAGGGACTACCACAGATACGCAGTATTTT.

The chain couples TRBV19 to TRBJ1-5; 8 nucleotides agree with TRBD1. V shed 8 bases and J 5 bases; nucleotides not matched to a gene: 11. The CDR3 covers 15 residues. Germline V lookup: CDR1 LNHDA, CDR2 SQIVND (reference sequence). CDR3 amino acids: CASSILDRADQPQHF. The CDR3 DNA reads TGTGCCAGTTCGATTCTGGACAGGGCCGATCAGCCCCAGCATTTT.

This clone was observed a handful of times. V is TRBV30 and J is TRBJ1-1; D is perhaps TRBD1 (6 bases). This CDR3 is 12 amino acids long. Looked up from germline, CDR1 is GTSNPN and CDR2 is SVGIG (reference sequence). V was clipped by 7 bases and J by 4 bases, with 13 bases between them. CDR3 region: CAYNREFTEAFF. CDR3 bases: TGTGCCTATAACAGGGAGTTCACTGAAGCTTTCTTT.

This chain uses TRBV7-2 with TRBJ2-1; D unclear. The CDR3 has 17 residues. From germline, CDR1 is SGHTA and CDR2 FQGNSA. V lost 2 bases and J lost 0, with 14 bases in between. This CDR3 is CASSLSRTSGSYNEQFF. The CDR3 region has the DNA TGTGCCAGCAGCTTATCCCGGACGTCTGGCTCCTACAATGAGCAGTTCTTC.

The chain employs TRBV7-2 and TRBJ1-1; no reliable D call. The CDR3 contains 14 residues. Germline CDR1 and CDR2: SGHTA and FQGNSA. V lost 3 bases, J lost 1 base, and 9 bases lay in between. This CDR3 is CASSFAKKNTEAFF. The DNA of the CDR3 is TGTGCCAGCAGCTTCGCCAAAAAGAACACTGAAGCTTTCTTT. The full variable domain, in which reference TRBV7-2 and TRBJ1-1 provide the parts outside the CDR3, is GAGVSQSPSNKVTEKGKDVELRCDPISGHTALYWYRQSLGQGLEFLIYFQGNSAPDKSGLPSDRFSAERTGGSVSTLTIQRTQQEDSAVYLCASSFAKKNTEAFFGQGTRLTVV.

This clone was seen only a few times. The chain joins TRBV19 to TRBJ2-3; 15 bases fit TRBD2. Germline CDR1 reads LNHDA; CDR2 reads SQIVND (reference sequence). This CDR3 has 15 amino acids. Losses at the gene ends were 5 bases for V and 5 bases for J; bases not matched to a gene: 2. The CDR3 region is CASSGLAGGEDTQYF. CDR3 coding DNA: TGTGCCAGTAGTGGACTAGCGGGAGGGGAAGATACGCAGTATTTT.

V usage is TRBV6-9 and J usage is TRBJ2-7, with D perhaps TRBD1 (5 bases). The CDR3 is made up of 17 amino acids. Trimming removed 6 bases at V and 2 bases at J, with 23 bases between. Germline CDR1 is MNHGY and CDR2 is SVAAGI. For the CDR3, the DNA is TGTGCCAGCAGCCCCTATGAATCAAACAGGAACACCTACGAGCAGTACTTC. It encodes CASSPYESNRNTYEQYF.

This chain uses TRBV10-3 with TRBJ1-5; D is undetermined. The CDR3 is 13 residues long. The V gene's germline CDR1 is ENHRY and CDR2 SYGVKD. V lost 3 bases and J lost 1, with 4 bases in between. The CDR3 DNA is TGTGCCATCAGTGACTCGAGCAATCAGCCCCAGCATTTT. Protein: CAISDSSNQPQHF.

The rearrangement links TRBV15 to TRBJ2-1, with 12 positions matching TRBD1. After removal of 5 bases from V and 6 bases from J, the junction contained 11 bases not matched to a gene. CDR1 and CDR2 (germline): LNHNV, YYDKDF (reference sequence). This CDR3 has 17 amino acids. The CDR3 protein is CATSPRDRGRFGNEQFF. DNA for the CDR3: TGTGCCACCAGCCCCCGGGACAGGGGGCGCTTTGGCAATGAGCAGTTCTTC.